What follows is one T cell receptor beta chain and its context. Its antigen is still unknown. No qualities accompany the bases; no much larger clone lies one base away. From the germline V gene, CDR1 is MNHNS and CDR2 is SASEGT. V was cut back by 11 bases and J by 4 bases, leaving a gap of 20 bases between them. The CDR3 sequence holds 14 residues, the cysteine and phenylalanine included. Of all the DNA, just the CDR3 is kept, 42 bases in frame from base 1. Preparation of the library involved the immunoSEQ multiplex PCR assay. A mixture of 60 forward primers for TCR Vbeta segments and 13 reverse primers for TCR Jbeta segments was used in the multiplex PCR. Amplification of the CDR3 region of rearranged TCR beta genes was performed with a multiplex PCR assay on genomic DNA. On the Illumina HiSeq System, the amplified TCR beta libraries were sequenced as 87-base-pair reads. The study's processing was this. Across the 500 to 850 repertoires, a later analysis counted about 81 million unique TCR beta chains, some 11 million of which were shared by at least two donors. Raw reads were error-corrected and collapsed into unique sequences with a nearest-neighbor algorithm that merged closely related sequences to remove PCR and sequencing errors. Alignment of CDR3 sequences to IMGT reference sequences was used to assign V, D and J gene segments. For a sequence to be retained, at least a six-nucleotide match to both a V gene segment and a J gene segment was required. A rearrangement counted as productive if the CDR3 had no stop codons and remained in frame with V and J, and every other rearrangement counted as non-productive. Following IMGT convention, CDR3 was defined as the stretch from the second conserved V-encoded cysteine up to the conserved J-encoded phenylalanine. In an earlier analysis of some 550 of the donors, sequences lacking an unambiguous match to a single V gene segment were excluded. In an earlier analysis of several hundred of the donors, V segments were called functional above 56.7% productive rearrangements and were called segregating when the between-donor standard deviation exceeded 5%. A statistical classification framework was developed to diagnose cytomegalovirus status using the catalog of TCR beta chain sequences. In a later analysis, V and J genes were assigned by comparing TCR nucleotide sequences against IMGT/GENE-DB human TR gene sequences. The TCRdist pipeline was used in a later analysis to assign CDR3 sequences and most-parsimonious VDJ recombination scenarios. A later analysis defined each TCR beta chain by its CDR3 amino acid sequence plus V-gene family, and excluded reads lacking a unique V-gene family. To address suspected cross-contamination and a sequencing artifact, a later analysis removed 592 highly shared, low-generation-probability nucleotide sequences. A later analysis calculated a clonal expansion index for each public chain from normalized within-repertoire ranks of inferred template counts. In a later analysis, generation probabilities were computed using a VDJ recombination model fitted to out-of-frame rearrangements, and the results were checked against IGoR. Hypergeometric tests were used in a later analysis to score TCR-TCR, TCR-HLA and TCR-CMV co-occurrence, with a repertoire-size bias correction applied to the TCR pairs. In a later analysis, false discovery rates were estimated by permuting HLA or CMV assignments 20 times. In a later analysis, co-occurring TCRs were grouped using DBSCAN, and TCRdist sequence similarity was added for clustering within HLA-allele-positive subsets. Repertoires with fewer than 30,000 or more than 120,000 public chains, plus five repertoires with anomalous nucleotide sharing, were excluded from co-occurrence clustering. Imported from immuneACCESS, the table was reduced by TCRdb to in-frame sequences with V and J called. These copies leave out some clones; in studies compared against another copy, an unresolved V gene accounts for under half, and the cause of the remainder is not known. V and J calls and clone size are copied from that table; D and trimming were computed from the DNA. For this sample there are some 120,000 clones; 75% to 85% appear just once. About 9.1% of the sample is held by the ten biggest clonotypes.

The entry originates in a study of cytomegalovirus exposure and HLA in healthy donors (dated by TCRdb to 2016 to 2017). Background for the entire study: According to an earlier analysis of 450 to 650 of the donors, 150 million to 200 million T cells yielded roughly 100 million unique TCR beta sequences and roughly 280 Gb of sequence data. Roughly 300 gigabases of sequencing data and some 85 million unique TCR sequences were included in an early release covering around 600 HLA-typed donors. Among the approximately 420 genotyped donors, 81% belonged to the genetic ancestry cluster associated with self-reported Caucasian donors. The study aimed to test whether cataloging public T cell receptors could reveal signatures of past pathogen exposure. The T cell repertoires of around 730 subjects were profiled by immunosequencing and related to cytomegalovirus serostatus. A separate validation cohort of over a hundred different subjects was used in addition to the 666-subject first cohort. The study combined high-throughput TCR immunosequencing, statistical association of individual TCRs with disease status, and machine learning to predict cytomegalovirus infection status. In a later analysis, previously published TCR beta repertoires from hundreds of donors were re-analyzed and high-resolution HLA genotyping was added so that TCR occurrence patterns could be studied. In the later analysis, no new phenotypic data were used to find candidate immune exposures; instead, reliance was placed on TCR beta sequences and their occurrence across donors. To decide whether each TCR beta V gene segment behaved as functional or pseudogenic, an earlier analysis of some 570 of the donors relied on high-throughput TCR beta sequencing. Donor age, sex, ethnicity and CMV serostatus were compiled together with the repertoire data. A later genetic analysis took genome-wide SNP genotypes for about 55% of the 666 donors and used that subset as a discovery cohort. Every repertoire in the discovery cohort had been generated on one and the same sequencing platform. Class I and class II HLA loci were covered by the typing at four-digit resolution. Typing coverage varied by locus: roughly 620-640 donors for A, B, C, DRB1 and DQB1; roughly 510 for DQA1; over 600 for DPA1; around 450 for DPB1. A handful of DR-DQ haplotypes were handled as single units for association and clustering because linkage in the cohort was strong. Among about 370 genotyped donors of the cohort, an average of roughly 230,000 unique TCR beta nucleotide sequences was sequenced per donor, of which about 18% were non-productive.

The cohort comprised approximately 700 healthy bone marrow donors. At the time of sampling, every cohort member was nominally healthy, though immune exposures that went unrecorded were likely present. The donor tested CMV seropositive and was one of the 289 seropositive cohort members. A peripheral blood sample was collected from each donor, and TCR beta sequencing was performed on peripheral blood mononuclear cells. Genomic DNA extraction from the blood cell samples was performed with the Qiagen DNeasy Blood Extraction Kit. General conclusions and limits of the study: The only immune exposure information available for the cohort was CMV serostatus. In a later analysis, 15,000 to 20,000 TCR beta sequences were associated with specific HLA alleles at a false discovery rate of 0.05. Correlated functional status among segregating V segments might reflect linkage disequilibrium, but an unknown experimental factor could not be ruled out. Compared with equally common non-associated chains, HLA-associated TCR beta chains in a later analysis were more clonally expanded and had lower generation probabilities. Most TCR sequences were seen in very few donors, while some public TCRs were found in many individuals. In a later analysis, the rate of TCR association differed among HLA loci, with DRB1 alleles having the most associated TCRs and HLA-C alleles having the fewest. This cohort had only TCR beta chains sequenced, and the lack of alpha or paired-chain data limited which features could be detected. A later genetic analysis associated a missense DCLRE1C variant with V-gene and J-gene trimming of TCR beta chains, and an independent cohort replicated the association. In a later analysis, several top co-occurrence clusters were reported to appear linked to parvovirus B19, influenza, CMV and Epstein-Barr virus. In both the original and validation cohorts, the classifier was reported to diagnose cytomegalovirus status with high specificity and sensitivity. The study listed around 160 TCR beta chains as associated with cytomegalovirus. The authors suggested that the approach could potentially be extended to other disease states and immunological phenotypes. A group of highly shared sequence variants was considered likely to be a technical artifact of the sequencing pipeline. Most CMV-associated TCR beta chains appeared to be HLA-restricted in a later analysis, and the HLA associations seemed to be driven largely by CMV exposure. A further reported finding was that TCR beta sequences accurately predicted the HLA-A and HLA-B alleles for most subjects in the first cohort. Because HLA typing was missing for some donors at each locus, association tests included only the typed subset. Because counts were too low, about 15 rarely observed V segments, including chromosome 9 orphons, were left out of the earlier analysis of 587 of the donors. The 87-base-pair reads could not distinguish some IMGT-functional V segments, including TRBV6-2 and TRBV6-3, so those segments were excluded. In an earlier analysis of fewer than 700 of the donors, most TCR beta V segments appeared in productive rearrangements about 87% or about 30% of the time, broadly matching IMGT annotations. In vitro tests confirmed that three of the cytomegalovirus-associated TCR beta chains recognize cytomegalovirus antigens. Sequencing depth was assumed to be roughly uniform across donors in the presence/absence analyses, though that assumption may not hold. In a later genetic analysis, fewer N-insertions in productive TCRs were reported among donors in an Asian-associated ancestry cluster than the roughly 710-donor mean. Strong co-occurrence of HLA alleles, especially DR and DQ, made assigning TCR associations to individual alleles difficult.

This sequence originates from a woman aged 45 to 65 in good health and CMV-seropositive. The sequenced sample consisted of PBMCs. This chain is built from TRBV6-1 and TRBJ1-1, with the D gene call left open. CDR3 region: CASRAGGRGTEAFF. Read as DNA, the sequence is TGTGCCTCTAGAGCCGGCGGACGGGGCACTGAAGCTTTCTTT.